These T cell receptor beta chains were read from a single sample in a study of shared clonotypes between healthy human individuals. The assay was immunoSEQ multiplex PCR, and TCRdb's table has in-frame clones only and misses some. Here the sample spans about 450,000 clones, around 79% being singletons. The sample comprised PBMCs. Every receptor here comes from a woman aged 40 to 50 in good health. Some clones in this sample may be carry-over from other donors' samples. Each CDR3 is given with its conserved first and last residue. The D gene is left open where the match is weak. Some rows mark clone size as missing; the rest say once, few, many or name a class of expanded clone.

j_gene,abundance,v_gene,d_gene,CDR3nt,CDR3aa
TRBJ2-7,.,TRBV19,.,TGTGCCAGTAGCCGGAGGGGAGTCGACTACGAGCAGTACTTC,CASSRRGVDYEQYF
TRBJ1-2,once,TRBV25-1,.,TGTGCCAGCAGTGAAGGTGGAGGCGGACTACGCGGGGGCTACACCTTC,CASSEGGGGLRGGYTF
TRBJ1-5,.,TRBV28,TRBD1,TGTGCCAGCAGTTCCTCAGGGGGCACCCATCAGCCCCAGCATTTT,CASSSSGGTHQPQHF
TRBJ1-4,few,TRBV7-6,.,TGTGCCAGCAGCCGGAGGGGGGAAAAACTGTTTTTT,CASSRRGEKLFF
TRBJ2-1,.,TRBV5-1,.,TGCGCCAGCAGCACCGACCCCGCGAGCTCCTACAATGAGCAGTTCTTC,CASSTDPASSYNEQFF
TRBJ1-2,.,TRBV28,.,TGTGCCAGCAGTTTAGGCCTTAACTATGGCTACACCTTC,CASSLGLNYGYTF
TRBJ1-4,.,TRBV15,.,TGTGCCACCAGCAGAGTGGGGGACGAAAAACTGTTTTTT,CATSRVGDEKLFF
TRBJ2-1,.,TRBV5-1,.,TGCGCCAGCAGCTTGGCCACACTTCGTAGCTCCTACAATGAGCAGTTCTTC,CASSLATLRSSYNEQFF
TRBJ2-2,.,TRBV1,.,TGCACCAGCAGCCAAGATTTGGCAGACTCGAACACCGGGGAGCTGTTTTTT,CTSSQDLADSNTGELFF
TRBJ2-1,few,TRBV7-8,TRBD2,TGTGCCAGCAGCCCTTCACTAGCGCAGGCGTTTGAGCAGTTCTTC,CASSPSLAQAFEQFF
TRBJ2-3,.,TRBV29-1,.,TGCAGCGTTGCCGGGGCTAGCACAGATACGCAGTATTTT,CSVAGASTDTQYF
TRBJ2-3,few,TRBV27,.,TGTGCCAGCGGTCCCCGGGATACGCAGTATTTT,CASGPRDTQYF
TRBJ2-1,.,TRBV11-1,.,TGTGCCAGCAGCTTAGCGTGGGCGGCCTCGGGGTCTGAGCAGTTCTTC,CASSLAWAASGSEQFF
TRBJ2-3,.,TRBV29-1,.,TGCAGCGTTGATTTGGAGAGCACAGATACGCAGTATTTT,CSVDLESTDTQYF
TRBJ2-5,.,TRBV7-8,.,TGTGCCAGCAGCCGGGGGGCCCACCACCAAGAGACCCAGTACTTC,CASSRGAHHQETQYF
TRBJ1-2,.,TRBV9,TRBD1,TGTGCCAGCAGCGCTCCCAGGGGACAGGGGGTCGGCTACACCTTC,CASSAPRGQGVGYTF
TRBJ2-1,.,TRBV29-1,.,TGCAGCGTTGAATCAGCGGGGCAGTTCTTC,CSVESAGQFF
TRBJ2-5,.,TRBV7-6,TRBD2,TGTGCCAGCAGCTTAGGGACTAGACCAGAGACCCAGTACTTC,CASSLGTRPETQYF
TRBJ2-1,many,TRBV11-2,.,TGTGCCAGCAGCCTCATGGACAGCTACAATGAGCAGTTCTTC,CASSLMDSYNEQFF
TRBJ2-2,.,TRBV7-6,.,TGTGCCAGCAGCAAGGAGGGGCCCGCGAACGCCGGGGAGCTGTTTTTT,CASSKEGPANAGELFF
TRBJ2-2,.,TRBV7-6,TRBD2,TGTGCCAGCAGCAAAAGCGGGGGCATCCCCGGGGAGCTGTTTTTT,CASSKSGGIPGELFF
TRBJ1-2,few,TRBV7-8,TRBD1,TGTGCCAGCAGCTACCGAAGACAGGGCCACTATGGCTACACCTTC,CASSYRRQGHYGYTF
TRBJ2-1,.,TRBV15,TRBD2,TGTGCCACCAGCAGAGGCCCCGGGACTAGCGGGAGGTTCGATGAGCAGTTCTTC,CATSRGPGTSGRFDEQFF
TRBJ2-7,few,TRBV4-2,TRBD2,TGTGCCAGCAGCCGCCAACGAGGGACTAGCGGGGACTCCTACGAGCAGTACTTC,CASSRQRGTSGDSYEQYF
TRBJ2-1,.,TRBV28,.,TGTGCCAGCAGTTCCGGGACGGTCTCCTACAATGAGCAGTTCTTC,CASSSGTVSYNEQFF
TRBJ2-1,.,TRBV14,TRBD2,TGTGCCAGCAGCCGGATTAGCGGGAGCTACAATGAGCAGTTCTTC,CASSRISGSYNEQFF
TRBJ2-2,.,TRBV5-1,TRBD2,TGCGCCAGCAGCTTGGTGGCGACTAGCGGCACCGGGGAGCTGTTTTTT,CASSLVATSGTGELFF
TRBJ1-3,.,TRBV9,TRBD1,TGTGCCAGCAGCGCTTCAACAGGGGCGGCCTCTGGAAACACCATATATTTT,CASSASTGAASGNTIYF
TRBJ2-2,.,TRBV7-3,TRBD2,TGTGCCAGCAGCTTAGCTCTAGCGGGAGTGACCGGGGAGCTGTTTTTT,CASSLALAGVTGELFF
TRBJ2-1,.,TRBV6-7,.,TGTGCCAGCAGTGACGGAGGGCCATCCTACAATGAGCAGTTCTTC,CASSDGGPSYNEQFF
TRBJ2-5,.,TRBV7-9,TRBD2,TGTGCCAGCAGCTTAGCAAGAGCGGGAGGGAGGGAGACCCAGTACTTC,CASSLARAGGRETQYF
TRBJ2-2,.,TRBV18,.,TGTGCCAGCTCACCCTCAAGGAAGGGGCGTACCGGGGAGCTGTTTTTT,CASSPSRKGRTGELFF
TRBJ2-3,.,TRBV5-1,TRBD2,TGCGCCAGCAGCAAAGGACTAGCGACGAACACAGATACGCAGTATTTT,CASSKGLATNTDTQYF
TRBJ1-1,.,TRBV4-1,.,TGCGCCAGCAGCCGGGGACCCGGGACGACAAACACTGAAGCTTCCTTT,CASSRGPGTTNTEASF
TRBJ1-5,.,TRBV13,TRBD1,TGTGCCAGCAGCTTAGGCCAGGGGGGGCAGCCCCAGCATTTT,CASSLGQGGQPQHF
TRBJ2-3,.,TRBV5-4,.,TGTGCCAGCAGCCTATCATCCACAGATACGCAGTATTTT,CASSLSSTDTQYF
TRBJ1-1,.,TRBV4-3,.,TGCGCCAGCAGCCAAGAAACCAGCTTGAACACTGAAGCTTTCTTT,CASSQETSLNTEAFF
TRBJ2-1,.,TRBV6-5,TRBD2,TGTGCCAGCAGGGGGACTAGCCCCTACAATGAGCAGTTCTTC,CASRGTSPYNEQFF
TRBJ1-2,few,TRBV11-2,.,TGTGCCAGCAGCTTAGCCCAGGAGTTTGGCTACACCTTC,CASSLAQEFGYTF